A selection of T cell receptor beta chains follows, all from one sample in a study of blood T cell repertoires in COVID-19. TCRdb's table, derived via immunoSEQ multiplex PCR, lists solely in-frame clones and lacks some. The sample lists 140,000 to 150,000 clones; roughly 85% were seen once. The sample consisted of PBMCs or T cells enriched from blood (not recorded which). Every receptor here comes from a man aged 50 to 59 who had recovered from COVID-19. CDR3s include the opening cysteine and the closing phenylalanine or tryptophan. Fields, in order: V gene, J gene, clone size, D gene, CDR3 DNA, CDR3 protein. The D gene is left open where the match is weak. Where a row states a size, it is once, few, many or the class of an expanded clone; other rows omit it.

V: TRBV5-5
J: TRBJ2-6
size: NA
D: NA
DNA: TGTGCCAGCAGCTTGCCCAGGGTACGCGGGGCCAACGTCCTGACTTTC
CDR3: CASSLPRVRGANVLTF

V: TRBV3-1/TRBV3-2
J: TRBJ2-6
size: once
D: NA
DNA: TGTGCCAGCAGCCTCGGCTCCCGGGGGTTTGGGGCCAACGTCCTGACTTTC
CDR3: CASSLGSRGFGANVLTF

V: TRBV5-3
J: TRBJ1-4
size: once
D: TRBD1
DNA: TGTGCCAGAAGTTGCAGGACAGGGTCACATGAAAAACTGTTTTTT
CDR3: CARSCRTGSHEKLFF

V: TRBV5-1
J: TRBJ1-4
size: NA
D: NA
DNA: TGCGCCAGCAGCTTACGAGGGACTGATGAAAAACTGTTTTTT
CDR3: CASSLRGTDEKLFF

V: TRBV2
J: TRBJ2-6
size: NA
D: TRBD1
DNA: TGTGCCAGCAGTGTGAGGACAGGGGAGAGTGGGGCCAACGTCCTGACTTTC
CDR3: CASSVRTGESGANVLTF

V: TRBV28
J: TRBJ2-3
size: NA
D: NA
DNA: TGTGCCAGCAGTCATACTAGTACCTACACAGATACGCAGTATTTT
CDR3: CASSHTSTYTDTQYF

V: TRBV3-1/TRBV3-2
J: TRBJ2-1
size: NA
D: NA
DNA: TGTGCCAGCAGCCAAGTGTCAGGGGTCAACAATGAGCAGTTCTTC
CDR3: CASSQVSGVNNEQFF

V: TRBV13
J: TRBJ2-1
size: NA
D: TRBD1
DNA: TGTGCCAGCAGAGTGGGAGGACAGGGAAGTTACAATGAGCAGTTCTTC
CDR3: CASRVGGQGSYNEQFF

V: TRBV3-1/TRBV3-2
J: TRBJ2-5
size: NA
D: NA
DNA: TGTGCCAGCAGCCAAGTAGCGGTACAGCCGTACTTC
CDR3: CASSQVAVQPYF

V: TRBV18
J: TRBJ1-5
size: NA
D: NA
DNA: TGTGCCAGCTCAACGGACTATAGCAATCAGCCCCAGCATTTT
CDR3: CASSTDYSNQPQHF

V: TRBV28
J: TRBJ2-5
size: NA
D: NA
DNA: TGTGCCAGCAGTTTAGCCCCAGGGTTAAAGACCCAGTACTTC
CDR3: CASSLAPGLKTQYF

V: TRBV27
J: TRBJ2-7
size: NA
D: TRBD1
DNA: TGTGCCAGCAGTTCGTGGACAGGGTATCAGGAGCAGTACTTC
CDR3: CASSSWTGYQEQYF

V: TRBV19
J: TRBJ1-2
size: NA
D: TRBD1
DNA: TGTGCCAGTATTCCAACCCTAGACAGGGCCTCCTATGGCTACACCTTC
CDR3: CASIPTLDRASYGYTF

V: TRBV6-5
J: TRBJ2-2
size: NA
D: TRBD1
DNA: TGTGCCACCTATCCGCAGGGGGATAGGACCGGGGAGCTGTTTTTT
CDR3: CATYPQGDRTGELFF

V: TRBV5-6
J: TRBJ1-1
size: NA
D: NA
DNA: TGTGCCAGCAGCTTGACGGAGGGGAGGACTGAAGCTTTCTTT
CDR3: CASSLTEGRTEAFF

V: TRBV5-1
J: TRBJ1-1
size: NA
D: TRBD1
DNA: TGCGCCAGCAGCCTAAGGGACAGTAGCTCCATGAACACTGAAGCTTTCTTT
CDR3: CASSLRDSSSMNTEAFF

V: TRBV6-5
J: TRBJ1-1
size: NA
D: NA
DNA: TGTGCCAGCAGTTATACCACGGTGAACACTGAAGCTTTCTTT
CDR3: CASSYTTVNTEAFF

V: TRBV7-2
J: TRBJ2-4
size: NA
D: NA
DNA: TGTGCCAGCAGCTTAGGAGTATCGCCGGTAGCCAAAAACATTCAGTACTTC
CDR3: CASSLGVSPVAKNIQYF

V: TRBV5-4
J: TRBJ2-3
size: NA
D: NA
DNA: TGTGCCAGCAGCCCCCAAACCTACACAGATACGCAGTATTTT
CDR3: CASSPQTYTDTQYF

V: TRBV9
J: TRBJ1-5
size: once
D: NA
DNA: TGTGCCAGCAGTATTGGACTCACTGATCAGCCCCAGCATTTT
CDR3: CASSIGLTDQPQHF

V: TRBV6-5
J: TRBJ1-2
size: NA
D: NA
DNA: TGTGCCAGCAGTCCCTTGGACAGCGGAGGCTACACCTTC
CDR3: CASSPLDSGGYTF

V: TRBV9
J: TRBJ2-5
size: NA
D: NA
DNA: TGTGCCAGCAGCAAGGAGGGTTGGGAGACCCAGTACTTC
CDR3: CASSKEGWETQYF

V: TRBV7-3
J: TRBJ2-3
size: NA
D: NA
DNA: TGTGCCAGCAGCTTAGTGGAGGGGTCGGCAGATACGCAGTATTTT
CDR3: CASSLVEGSADTQYF

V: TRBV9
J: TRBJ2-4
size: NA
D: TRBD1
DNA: TGTGCCAGCAGCGAGACAGGGGGTATAGCCAAAAACATTCAGTACTTC
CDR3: CASSETGGIAKNIQYF

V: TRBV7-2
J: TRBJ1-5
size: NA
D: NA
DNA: TGTGCCAGCAGCCCTAGTGTTGGGTCGGGACAGCCCCAGCATTTT
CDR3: CASSPSVGSGQPQHF

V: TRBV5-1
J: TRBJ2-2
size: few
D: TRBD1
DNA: TGCGCCAGTTCGACAGGGTACGGCTTGGGTAACACCGGGGAGCTGTTTTTT
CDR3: CASSTGYGLGNTGELFF